A single sample gave rise to the 27 T cell receptor beta chains below, sequenced in a study of blood T cell repertoires in COVID-19. Some clones are missing from TCRdb's copy, which holds only in-frame ones; the method was immunoSEQ multiplex PCR. The data contain fewer than 15,000 clones, approximately 84% of them singletons. The sample was peripheral blood. These receptors were collected from a human donor in a cohort sampled during active COVID-19.

V is TRBV6-5 and J is TRBJ2-3; 7 bases map to TRBD2. This CDR3 contains 13 residues. CDR1 is MNHEY, CDR2 SVGAGI, per germline. With V trimmed by 7 bases and J by 4 bases, 5 bases remained unmatched. DNA for the CDR3: TGTGCCAGCACGACGGGGGGAGCAGATACGCAGTATTTT. Residues: CASTTGGADTQYF.

The rearrangement joins TRBV10-2 to TRBJ2-7; no firm D call. Trimming removed 4 bases from V and 3 bases from J, with 7 bases in between. The CDR3 is made up of 12 amino acids. Looked up from germline, CDR1 is WSHSY and CDR2 is SAAADI. The CDR3 is CASSATGYEQYF. The CDR3 nucleotides read TGCGCCAGCAGTGCCACGGGCTACGAGCAGTACTTC.

V gene TRBV9 combines with J gene TRBJ2-7; D is undetermined. CDR1 and CDR2 (germline): SGDLS, YYNGEE. This CDR3 has 16 residues. V was pared by 4 bases and J by 0 bases, with 17 bases between. CDR3 loop: CASSHRDGTSSYEQYF. The CDR3 DNA reads as TGTGCCAGCAGCCACCGAGATGGTACGAGCTCCTACGAGCAGTACTTC.

This clone was seen repeatedly, ten times or more. The chain has TRBV11-2 and TRBJ2-3; 8 nucleotides agree with TRBD2. Germline assignment: CDR1 SGHAT and CDR2 FQNNGV. J lost 2 bases, V lost 1 base, and 5 bases had no gene match. The CDR3 is 16 amino acids. The CDR3 here is CASSLVERGNTDTQYF. The CDR3 DNA sequence: TGTGCCAGCAGCTTAGTCGAGCGGGGGAACACAGATACGCAGTATTTT.

The chain has TRBV5-1 and TRBJ1-1; D is perhaps TRBD1 (5 bases). The germline CDR1 and CDR2 sequences are SGHRS and YFSETQ. V lost 0 bases and J lost 4, with 19 bases in between. The CDR3 length is 17 residues. The CDR3 DNA reads TGCGCCAGCAGCTTGGGTCAGGGTTCAAGAAAAGGCACTGAAGCTTTCTTT. Its translation is CASSLGQGSRKGTEAFF.

This clone has only one observation. The chain employs TRBV19 and TRBJ2-2, with 12 bases fitting TRBD2. The germline V gene has CDR1 LNHDA and CDR2 SQIVND (reference sequence). This CDR3 has 17 residues. Losses at the gene ends were 9 bases for V and 5 bases for J; bases not matched to a gene: 13. CDR3 amino acids: CASGGASGRAWTGELFF. The CDR3 DNA reads TGTGCCAGCGGGGGGGCTAGCGGGAGGGCCTGGACCGGGGAGCTGTTTTTT.

The chain employs TRBV10-3 and TRBJ2-7; 10 bases are a match to TRBD1. Germline V lookup: CDR1 ENHRY, CDR2 SYGVKD. This CDR3 spans 14 amino acids. With 0 bases clipped from V and 7 bases from J, the junction kept 3 bases outside the gene matches. The CDR3 loop reads CAISESGQGDEQYF. The CDR3 region has the DNA TGTGCCATCAGTGAGTCCGGACAGGGGGATGAGCAGTACTTC.

This chain joins TRBV9 and TRBJ2-7; 10 positions match TRBD1. J gave up 12 bases and V 2 bases, and 11 bases lay outside the gene matches. In germline, CDR1 is SGDLS, CDR2 YYNGEE. This CDR3 comprises 14 residues. CDR3 loop: CASSVGTGVGSLYF. The CDR3 DNA reads as TGTGCCAGCAGCGTCGGGACAGGGGTCGGATCCCTGTACTTC.

The chain links TRBV28 to TRBJ2-3, with 9 bases that match TRBD2. Germline assignment: CDR1 MDHEN and CDR2 SYDVKM. The CDR3 runs to 16 residues. Unmatched junction bases numbered 5, after V lost 3 bases and J lost 1 base. The CDR3 DNA reads TGTGCCAGCAGTTTTCCTCGACTAGCGGGCACAGATACGCAGTATTTT. Amino acids: CASSFPRLAGTDTQYF.

The rearrangement links TRBV28 to TRBJ2-5; D is possibly TRBD2 (6 bases). The V gene's germline CDR1 is MDHEN and CDR2 SYDVKM. CDR3 length: 15 amino acids. V shed 4 bases and J shed 0 bases, with 12 bases lying between them. CDR3 in amino acids: CASSSLADYQETQYF. DNA of the CDR3: TGTGCCAGCAGTTCCTTAGCGGACTACCAAGAGACCCAGTACTTC.

V gene TRBV6-1 combines with J gene TRBJ2-3, with 10 bases that match TRBD2. The CDR3 has 16 amino acids. Germline V gives CDR1 MNHNS, CDR2 SASEGT. V was pared by 3 bases and J by 0 bases, with 3 bases of the junction left unmatched. The CDR3 sequence: CASSEGAGGSTDTQYF. The DNA for the CDR3 is TGTGCCAGCAGTGAGGGAGCGGGAGGGAGCACAGATACGCAGTATTTT.

This clone was seen once. The rearrangement joins TRBV29-1 to TRBJ2-1; no clear D. CDR1 SQVTM and CDR2 ANQGSEA come from the germline V gene. The CDR3 is made up of 13 amino acids. Trimming stripped 1 base from V and 0 bases from J, with 4 bases between. CDR3 coding DNA: TGCAGCGTTGAAGTGAGCTCCTACAATGAGCAGTTCTTC. This gives the protein CSVEVSSYNEQFF.

CDR3 in amino acids: CASSLLAGGSGDTQYF. The CDR3 nucleotides are TGTGCCAGCAGCTTATTGGCGGGAGGGTCGGGAGATACGCAGTATTTT. The genes are TRBV7-2 and TRBJ2-3; TRBD2 matches 9 bases. The trim removed 2 bases at V and 5 bases at J, leaving 8 bases unmatched. CDR3 length: 16 residues. Per the germline V gene, CDR1 is SGHTA and CDR2 is FQGNSA.

The chain recombines TRBV5-4 with TRBJ2-1; 11 nucleotides match TRBD2. The CDR3 runs 15 residues. V lost 4 bases and J lost 4; bases outside the gene matches: 4. The germline CDR1 and CDR2 sequences are SGHNT and YYREEE (reference sequence). The DNA of the CDR3 is TGTGCCAGCAGCCTGACTAGCGGGGCTTACAATGAGCAGTTCTTC. Encoded protein: CASSLTSGAYNEQFF.

The chain recombines TRBV7-9 with TRBJ2-7; 11 bases are a match to TRBD2. V was pared by 5 bases and J by 3 bases, with 15 bases of the junction left unmatched. This CDR3 is 18 amino acids long. The germline V gene has CDR1 SEHNR and CDR2 FQNEAQ (reference sequence). The CDR3 is CASSPTSGITIYGYEQYF. CDR3 nucleotides: TGTGCCAGCAGCCCGACTAGCGGGATCACTATTTACGGCTACGAGCAGTACTTC.

The rearrangement uses TRBV6-2 or TRBV6-3 and TRBJ2-1; no reliable D call. The V end lost 5 bases, the J end lost 7 bases, and 21 bases lay between the germline ends. The length of the CDR3 is 16 residues. Germline assignment: CDR1 MNHEY and CDR2 SVGEGT. The chain's CDR3 is CASSPVDPVARNEQFF. CDR3 coding DNA: TGTGCCAGCAGTCCCGTCGACCCCGTGGCGAGGAATGAGCAGTTCTTC.

Here the CDR3 DNA reads TGTGCCTGGAGTGTAACGGGACTCACAGATACGCAGTATTTT. Translated, it gives CAWSVTGLTDTQYF. J is TRBJ2-3 and V is TRBV30; perhaps TRBD2 as D (6 bases). Between the trimmed V and J ends, which lost 0 bases and 2 bases, there was a span of 9 bases. This CDR3 has 14 amino acids. Germline V CDR1 and CDR2: GTSNPN, SVGIG (reference sequence).

This chain links TRBV18 with TRBJ2-1, with TRBD2 matching over 11 bases. The CDR3 is 18 amino acids. Germline assignment: CDR1 KGHSH and CDR2 LQKENI. The V gene end was trimmed by 2 bases and the J gene end by 1 base; junction bases not matched to a gene: 7. The CDR3 region is CASSPSSGRAGSYNEQFF. CDR3 DNA: TGTGCCAGCTCACCAAGTAGCGGGAGGGCCGGTTCCTACAATGAGCAGTTCTTC.

In this sample, this clone turned up once. The chain uses TRBV6-4 and TRBJ2-2, with 7 bases that match TRBD2. CDR1 is MRHNA, CDR2 SNTAGT, per germline. With V trimmed by 2 bases and J by 9 bases, 15 bases remained unmatched. The CDR3 extends over 17 amino acids. This CDR3 is CASSDPLGGSNYRELFF. The CDR3 DNA sequence: TGTGCCAGCAGTGACCCCCTGGGAGGGAGTAATTACCGGGAGCTGTTTTTT.

The chain couples TRBV11-3 to TRBJ2-5; no clear D gene. V lost 5 bases to trimming and J lost 2 bases, with 9 bases between them. The CDR3 sequence is 13 residues long. The germline gives CDR1 SGHNT, CDR2 YENEEA. DNA of the CDR3: TGTGCCAGCAGCGCCCCAGAACAAGAGACCCAGTACTTC. It codes for CASSAPEQETQYF.

V usage is TRBV27 and J usage is TRBJ1-5; 7 bases are shared with TRBD1. Per germline, CDR1 MNHEY and CDR2 SMNVEV (reference sequence). V was pared by 5 bases and J by 7 bases, with 14 bases of the junction left unmatched. This CDR3 has 16 residues. The CDR3 protein is CASSISGTEKNQPQHF. The CDR3 DNA follows: TGTGCCAGCAGTATCTCAGGGACAGAGAAGAACCAGCCCCAGCATTTT.

The chain is built from TRBV6-2 or TRBV6-3 and TRBJ2-3; no clear D. Trimming left V 2 bases short and J 1 base short, with 7 bases between. There are 14 residues in the CDR3. Per germline, CDR1 MNHEY and CDR2 SVGEGT. As DNA, the CDR3 is TGTGCCAGCAGTTACCCTCCCGGCACAGATACGCAGTATTTT. This encodes CASSYPPGTDTQYF.

This chain uses TRBV7-2 with TRBJ2-7, with 7 nucleotides matching TRBD2. V shed 5 bases and J 6 bases; nucleotides not matched to a gene: 10. Germline values: CDR1 SGHTA, CDR2 FQGNSA. This CDR3 region has 14 residues. CDR3 protein: CASSASAGWAEQYF. DNA of the CDR3: TGTGCCAGCAGCGCATCAGCGGGGTGGGCCGAGCAGTACTTC.

The table lists this clone with a count of one. The chain couples TRBV28 to TRBJ2-1; D is unresolved. The V gene's germline CDR1 is MDHEN and CDR2 SYDVKM. The CDR3 has 14 amino acids. Trimming removed 11 bases at V and 0 bases at J, with 14 bases between. In nucleotides, the CDR3 is TGTGCCGGTTGGGCCCTGAGCTCCTACAATGAGCAGTTCTTC. Residues: CAGWALSSYNEQFF.

CDR3 loop: CASSSGRDRSYNEQFF. The DNA for the CDR3 is TGTGCCAGCAGCTCGGGAAGGGACAGATCCTACAATGAGCAGTTCTTC. The chain has TRBV7-9 and TRBJ2-1; 7 nucleotides match TRBD1. CDR3 length equals 16 residues. Germline loops: CDR1 SEHNR, CDR2 FQNEAQ (reference sequence). V shed 4 bases and J 1 base; nucleotides not matched to a gene: 7.

This chain connects TRBV19 to TRBJ2-5; D might be TRBD2 (6 bases). CDR3 length: 14 residues. Deletions cut 7 bases from V and 5 bases from J, with 17 bases between. Per the germline V gene, CDR1 is LNHDA and CDR2 is SQIVND (reference sequence). CDR3 in DNA: TGTGCCAGTAACCCCGGGGGTAGCGTGGAGACCCAGTACTTC. Translated, it gives CASNPGGSVETQYF. The entire variable domain, with the rest obtained from reference TRBV19 and TRBJ2-5, is as follows: DGGITQSPKYLFRKEGQNVTLSCEQNLNHDAMYWYRQDPGQGLRLIYYSQIVNDFQKGDIAEGYSVSREKKESFPLTVTSAQKNPTAFYLCASNPGGSVETQYFGPGTRLLVL.

The genes are TRBV5-4 and TRBJ1-2; tentative D call: TRBD1 (5 bases). Germline-derived CDR1 and CDR2 are SGHNT and YYREEE (reference sequence). V was clipped by 3 bases and J by 5 bases, with 14 bases between them. The CDR3 has 14 amino acids. The CDR3 protein is CASSSRGGEYGYTF. DNA of the CDR3: TGTGCCAGCAGCTCCCGGGGAGGGGAGTATGGCTACACCTTC.